The source of this T cell receptor beta chain is a study of T-cell reconstitution after alpha-beta-depleted transplantation in children. V was shortened by 1 base and J by 1 base, with 5 bases between the two germline ends. The CDR3 contains 12 residues. CDR1 and CDR2 from the germline V gene are DFQATT and SNEGSKA (reference sequence). This clonotype has at least ten counts. Construction of the TCRbeta library involved unique molecular identifiers. TCRdb processed the PCR reads anew with MiXCR; each CDR3 protein has one entry. Here the sample spans over 85,000 distinct CDR3 sequences, approximately 5.4% being singletons.

This chain connects TRBV20-1 to TRBJ2-7; D is undetermined. The input for sequencing was PBMCs, mostly from graft donor cells, taken 60 days after TCRalphabeta/CD19-depleted stem cell transplant. This receptor was identified in a female patient between 2 and 15 years old who had a stem cell transplant for Fanconi anemia, so the T cells may come from the graft donor. CDR3 protein: CSARGSSYEQYF. The CDR3 DNA is TGCAGTGCTAGAGGCAGTTCCTACGAGCAGTACTTC.